This TCR beta chain was captured in a study of blood T cells in healthy people across ages. The CDR3 loop spans 15 amino acids. Germline V lookup: CDR1 MGHRA, CDR2 YSYEKL. V shed 0 bases and J 8 bases; nucleotides not matched to a gene: 6. A second PCR of roughly 7 to 11 cycles used a sample-barcoded 5' primer and a J-beta primer mix. TCRdb re-derived calls from the 5' RACE reads in MiXCR, one entry per CDR3 protein. The table records some 1.1 million distinct CDR3 sequences, under 40% of them present only once. The sample holds a few counts of this clonotype. The sequenced sample consisted of blood. The sequence was obtained from a man aged 18-30 years in good health. The chain combines TRBV4-1 with TRBJ1-4, with 7 bases fitting TRBD1. For the CDR3, the DNA is TGCGCCAGCAGCCAAGATTGGCAGGGGGGCGAAAAACTGTTTTTT. Translating gives CASSQDWQGGEKLFF.